This TCR beta chain was documented in a study of T cells after yellow fever vaccination. Study summary: With SMART-Seq v4 Ultra Low Input, the fractions containing low cell numbers were prepared.

General study results and limits: From the bulk population, abundant clonotypes could contaminate and appear within FACS-sorted repertoires.

The CDR3 is 15 residues long. Germline trimming cut 3 bases from V and 15 bases from J; bases unmatched to any gene: 14. Germline assignment: CDR1 MNHEY and CDR2 SMNVEV (reference sequence). Template-switching 5'RACE yielded the TCR cDNA; a universal primer site and UMIs were added in the process. In TCRdb, the 5' RACE reads were re-called with MiXCR into one record per CDR3 protein. The sample consists of about 240,000 distinct CDR3 sequences, about 7% of them appearing once. With respect to this clonotype: The antigen is undetermined.

This rearrangement joins TRBV27 to TRBJ2-1, with 10 bases lining up with TRBD1. This specimen was CD4+ T cells sorted from PBMCs, taken 15 days after the yellow fever booster vaccination. The source is a man younger than 45 who received the YFV17D yellow fever vaccine. CDR3: CASSFATLDRGLLFF. The CDR3 DNA reads TGTGCCAGCAGTTTCGCTACCCTGGACAGGGGGTTACTGTTCTTC.